Each of the 30 T cell receptor beta chains below was sequenced from the same sample in a study of T cells in Graves' hyperthyroidism and ophthalmopathy. From RNA transcripts, TCR beta CDR3 regions were amplified. During a first-round RT-PCR of the TCR CDR3, the HTBI primer set was used. TCRdb recomputed calls from the multiplex PCR reads with MiXCR, one row per CDR3 protein. The sample has 45,000 to 55,000 distinct CDR3 sequences, approximately 58% seen once; the top ten hold more than 30%. The sample was peripheral blood or thyroid tissue (not recorded which). The receptors stem from a man aged 18 to 35 with Graves' hyperthyroidism.

The CDR3 is CASSQTRTGTGDNSPLHF. The CDR3 bases are TGTGCCAGCAGCCAAACTCGTACCGGGACAGGGGATAATTCACCCCTCCACTTT. This sequence joins TRBV2 and TRBJ1-6; 10 bases line up with TRBD1. This CDR3 is 18 amino acids long. CDR1 SNHLY and CDR2 FYNNEI come from the germline V gene. J gave up 5 bases and V 6 bases, and 13 bases lay outside the gene matches. The full variable domain, in which reference TRBV2 and TRBJ1-6 provide the parts outside the CDR3, is EPEVTQTPSHQVTQMGQEVILRCVPISNHLYFYWYRQILGQKVEFLVSFYNNEISEKSEIFDDQFSVERPDGSNFTLKIRSTKLEDSAMYFCASSQTRTGTGDNSPLHFGNGTRLTVT.

This chain joins TRBV29-1 and TRBJ2-2, with 7 bases fitting TRBD1. Germline CDR1 SQVTM, CDR2 ANQGSEA. V lost 8 bases to trimming and J lost 6 bases; unmatched junction nucleotides: 6. The CDR3 is made up of 12 amino acids. The CDR3 loop reads CSFTGAAGELFF. DNA for the CDR3: TGCAGCTTTACAGGGGCGGCCGGGGAGCTGTTTTTT.

This clonotype was recorded many times. The chain carries TRBV3-1 and TRBJ1-4, with TRBD1 as a possible D gene (5 bases). V was trimmed by 1 base and J by 2 bases, leaving 23 bases between them. This CDR3 spans 20 amino acids. In germline, CDR1 is LGHDT, CDR2 YNNKEL (reference sequence). CDR3 nucleotides: TGTGCCAGCAGCCAAGCGGCCCCGACAGCCTACTTCGCTACTAATGAAAAACTGTTTTTT. The encoded protein is CASSQAAPTAYFATNEKLFF.

This clonotype occurred a few times. This could be a read error, since a much larger clone is one nucleotide away. J is TRBJ2-2 and V is TRBV6-5, with a weak D call TRBD2 (7 bases). The CDR3 length is 15 residues. Deletions cut 7 bases from V and 7 bases from J, with 19 bases between. CDR1 and CDR2 (germline): MNHEY, SVGAGI. The CDR3: CASNTRGGWIGELFF. As DNA, the CDR3 is TGTGCCAGCAATACGAGGGGGGGGTGGATCGGGGAGCTGTTTTTT.

V usage is TRBV10-2 and J usage is TRBJ2-7; 7 bases are shared with TRBD1. V shed 4 bases, J shed 5 bases, and the junction held 8 bases outside the gene matches. Germline CDR1 and CDR2: WSHSY and SAAADI. This CDR3 has 14 amino acids. Here the CDR3 DNA reads TGCGCCAGCAGTGGACAGGGTGCCATCCACGAGCAGTACTTC. The encoded protein is CASSGQGAIHEQYF.

This chain connects TRBV10-1 to TRBJ2-5; no clear D gene. The CDR3 loop spans 13 amino acids. V lost 0 bases and J 1 base, leaving 3 bases between the germline ends. The V gene's germline CDR1 is WNHNN and CDR2 SYGVQD (reference sequence). CDR3 residues: CASSESTQETQYF. CDR3 nucleotide sequence: TGCGCCAGCAGTGAGTCGACCCAAGAGACCCAGTACTTC.

The chain couples TRBV5-5 to TRBJ1-2; 7 bases fit TRBD1. The V gene's germline CDR1 is SGHKS and CDR2 YYEKEE (reference sequence). The V gene end was trimmed by 3 bases and the J gene end by 3 bases; junction bases not matched to a gene: 5. This CDR3 spans 14 amino acids. CDR3 protein: CASSSPGQHYGYTF. Written as DNA, the CDR3 is TGTGCCAGCAGCTCACCGGGACAGCACTATGGCTACACCTTC. The whole variable domain, remainder taken from reference TRBV5-5 and TRBJ1-2, is DAGVTQSPTHLIKTRGQQVTLRCSPISGHKSVSWYQQVLGQGPQFIFQYYEKEERGRGNFPDRFSARQFPNYSSELNVNALLLGDSALYLCASSSPGQHYGYTFGSGTRLTVV.

The chain is built from TRBV6-6 and TRBJ2-6, with D uncertain. The germline V gene has CDR1 MNHNY and CDR2 SVGAGI (reference sequence). The germline V and J ends were trimmed by 6 bases and 2 bases, with 8 bases remaining between them. This CDR3 is 14 amino acids long. The CDR3 region has the DNA TGTGCCAGCAGAGGAGCTGCTGGGGCCAACGTCCTGACTTTC. It codes for CASRGAAGANVLTF.

The table lists this clonotype with many counts. The genes are TRBV4-3 and TRBJ2-5, with 7 nucleotides matching TRBD1. CDR3 length: 16 residues. Trimming cost V 1 base and J 0 bases; bases outside gene matches: 5. CDR1 is LGHNA and CDR2 is YSLEER in the germline V gene. CDR3 in DNA: TGCGCCAGCAGCCAAGCAGGGGGTCGGTACCAAGAGACCCAGTACTTC. Translated: CASSQAGGRYQETQYF.

This clonotype was detected many times. CDR3 DNA: TGTGCCAGCAGCGCTGGGGGGACTAGGGGAATGAACACTGAAGCTTTCTTT. Protein: CASSAGGTRGMNTEAFF. The J gene is TRBJ1-1, the V gene TRBV9; maybe TRBD1 (5 bases). V shed 3 bases and J shed 0 bases, with 18 bases lying between them. There are 17 residues in the CDR3. Germline CDR1 is SGDLS and CDR2 is YYNGEE. Full variable domain (remainder filled in from reference TRBV9 and TRBJ1-1): DSGVTQTPKHLITATGQRVTLRCSPRSGDLSVYWYQQSLDQGLQFLIQYYNGEERAKGNILERFSAQQFPDLHSELNLSSLELGDSALYFCASSAGGTRGMNTEAFFGQGTRLTVV.

This clonotype was seen at least ten times. The chain joins TRBV6-5 to TRBJ2-7, with D perhaps given as TRBD1 or TRBD2 (5 bases each). The length of the CDR3 is 14 residues. Trimming cost V 6 bases and J 6 bases, with 18 bases left between them. Germline V CDR1 and CDR2: MNHEY, SVGAGI. Written as DNA, the CDR3 is TGTGCCAGCAGGCCTAATGAGGGGCTAGGCGAGCAGTACTTC. Protein product: CASRPNEGLGEQYF.

This clonotype was detected ten times or more. The rearrangement links TRBV6-2 or TRBV6-3 to TRBJ2-7; D might be TRBD2 (5 bases). This CDR3 spans 14 amino acids. The germline CDR1 and CDR2 sequences are MNHEY and SVGEGT. Trimming removed 1 base at V and 1 base at J, with 8 bases between. The CDR3 sequence is CASSYLRVSYEQYF. CDR3 DNA: TGTGCCAGCAGTTACTTGAGGGTTTCCTACGAGCAGTACTTC.

This clonotype was counted a few times. V usage is TRBV7-9 and J usage is TRBJ2-5; D unclear. Trimming took off 1 base at V and 6 bases at J, with 12 bases between the two ends. The CDR3 has 14 residues. Germline CDR1 reads SEHNR; CDR2 reads FQNEAQ (reference sequence). The CDR3 loop is CASSLESSAKTQYF. Here the CDR3 DNA reads TGTGCCAGCAGCTTAGAATCCTCCGCAAAGACCCAGTACTTC.

This chain links TRBV6-1 with TRBJ2-6, with D perhaps TRBD1 or TRBD2 (5 bases each). V was trimmed by 7 bases and J by 0 bases, leaving 13 bases between them. The CDR3 totals 16 residues. CDR1 and CDR2 (germline): MNHNS, SASEGT. CDR3 in amino acids: CASTRGLYSGANVLTF. CDR3 nucleotides: TGTGCCAGCACCCGGGGCCTATACTCTGGGGCCAACGTCCTGACTTTC.

In DNA form, the CDR3 reads TGCAGCGTTGTTCTCCGAAGGGCCCAAGAGACCCAGTACTTC. Translation gives CSVVLRRAQETQYF. The genes are TRBV29-1 and TRBJ2-5; D uncertain. Germline V lookup: CDR1 SQVTM, CDR2 ANQGSEA. Trimming removed 4 bases from V and 1 base from J, with 13 bases in between. There are 14 residues in the CDR3.

V is TRBV9 and J is TRBJ1-2; 7 nucleotides line up with TRBD1. Trimming cost V 4 bases and J 6 bases; bases outside gene matches: 12. The CDR3 length is 15 residues. The germline gives CDR1 SGDLS, CDR2 YYNGEE. CDR3 protein: CASSNDRVHKDGYTF. In nucleotides, the CDR3 is TGTGCCAGCAGCAACGACAGGGTCCACAAGGATGGCTACACCTTC.

V is TRBV7-9 and J is TRBJ2-5; D gene uncertain. This CDR3 spans 12 amino acids. V was trimmed by 2 bases and J by 7 bases, leaving 8 bases between them. Germline CDR1 reads SEHNR; CDR2 reads FQNEAQ (reference sequence). The CDR3 protein is CASSLSKGTQYF. The DNA of the CDR3 is TGTGCCAGCAGCTTAAGTAAAGGGACCCAGTACTTC.

The chain carries TRBV7-2 and TRBJ2-5; D unclear. The CDR3 totals 15 residues. In germline, CDR1 is SGHTA, CDR2 FQGNSA. Trimming pared 3 bases from V and 5 bases from J, leaving 16 bases between. As DNA, the CDR3 is TGTGCCAGCAGCTTCGAAGCCGGGCTACGGGAGACCCAGTACTTC. It is translated as CASSFEAGLRETQYF.

This clonotype was observed many times. V is TRBV28 and J is TRBJ2-2; no definite D call. CDR1 and CDR2 from the germline V gene are MDHEN and SYDVKM. The CDR3 consists of 14 residues. V lost 3 bases and J 4 bases, leaving 9 bases between the germline ends. The CDR3 spells CASSLGGATGELFF. Written as DNA, the CDR3 is TGTGCCAGCAGTTTGGGCGGAGCCACCGGGGAGCTGTTTTTT.

This clonotype was counted ten times or more. The CDR3 sequence is CASRTGAQVGQPQHF. The CDR3 region has the DNA TGTGCCAGCAGGACAGGGGCGCAGGTCGGGCAGCCCCAGCATTTT. The J gene is TRBJ1-5, the V gene TRBV2, with 8 nucleotides matching TRBD1. Trimming cost V 6 bases and J 7 bases; bases outside gene matches: 11. This CDR3 has 15 amino acids. Germline loops: CDR1 SNHLY, CDR2 FYNNEI.

At least ten counts were recorded for this clonotype. The CDR3 DNA reads as TGTGCCAGCAGTTCCCGTGGGACAGTCACCGGGGAGCTGTTTTTT. This codes for CASSSRGTVTGELFF. The genes are TRBV2 and TRBJ2-2; TRBD1 aligns across 7 bases. V shed 5 bases, J shed 4 bases, and the junction held 7 bases outside the gene matches. Germline loops: CDR1 SNHLY, CDR2 FYNNEI. This CDR3 spans 15 amino acids.

Ten or more counts support this clonotype. The V and J genes are TRBV11-2 and TRBJ2-7, with 7 bases identical to TRBD1. CDR3 length: 16 amino acids. V shed 1 base, J shed 2 bases, and the junction held 8 bases outside the gene matches. Germline assignment: CDR1 SGHAT and CDR2 FQNNGV. CDR3 bases: TGTGCCAGCAGCTTAGTTGACAGGGTGTTCCCCTACGAGCAGTACTTC. It translates to CASSLVDRVFPYEQYF.

Ten or more counts support this clonotype. This chain uses TRBV12-3 or TRBV12-4 with TRBJ1-5, with 9 bases fitting TRBD1. The V and J ends lost 6 bases and 10 bases, in that order; junction bases with no gene match: 7. The CDR3 totals 13 residues. CDR3 region: CASRAGQGFPQHF. CDR3 coding DNA: TGTGCCAGCAGAGCGGGACAGGGTTTTCCCCAGCATTTT.

V and J are TRBV25-1 and TRBJ2-5; the match to TRBD1 covers 9 bases. The germline V gene has CDR1 MGHDK and CDR2 SYGVNS. The CDR3 has 15 residues. The V segment lost 6 bases and the J segment 2 bases; nucleotides outside the gene matches: 7. CDR3 in amino acids: CASSLSGTGQETQYF. The CDR3 DNA reads TGTGCCAGCAGCCTGTCCGGGACAGGGCAAGAGACCCAGTACTTC.

This clonotype occurred many times. The chain recombines TRBV15 with TRBJ1-5; 9 bases fit TRBD1. Germline V gene data show CDR1 as LNHNV and CDR2 as YYDKDF (reference sequence). CDR3 length: 15 amino acids. The ends lost 0 bases at V and 6 bases at J; junction bases unmatched: 3. The DNA of the CDR3 is TGTGCCACCAGCAGAGAAGGACAGGGGATTCAGCCCCAGCATTTT. This encodes CATSREGQGIQPQHF.

The V and J genes are TRBV15 and TRBJ1-2, with D hard to call. The V gene's germline CDR1 is LNHNV and CDR2 YYDKDF (reference sequence). The V gene lost 7 bases and the J gene lost 4 bases, with 13 bases spanning the gap. The CDR3 is 13 residues long. The CDR3 reads CATTPGNLYGYTF. DNA of the CDR3: TGTGCCACCACCCCGGGGAACCTCTATGGCTACACCTTC.

This clonotype has ten or more counts. The J gene is TRBJ2-5, the V gene TRBV5-5; weak D call: TRBD2 (6 bases). The CDR3 is made up of 14 amino acids. From germline, CDR1 is SGHKS and CDR2 YYEKEE (reference sequence). Between the trimmed V and J ends, which lost 3 bases and 5 bases, there was a span of 14 bases. The CDR3 loop is CASSYDLRGETQYF. For the CDR3, the DNA is TGTGCCAGCAGCTACGACCTCCGGGGGGAGACCCAGTACTTC.

This clonotype was observed once. This is likely a read error, given that the CDR3 carries no conserved phenylalanine or tryptophan at its end. The chain joins TRBV7-9 to TRBJ2-7, with D uncertain. Germline-derived CDR1 and CDR2 are SEHNR and FQNEAQ (reference sequence). The V end lost 5 bases, the J end lost 3 bases, and 20 bases lay between the germline ends. There are 16 residues in the CDR3. CDR3 residues: CASSPLYATVFYEQYL. CDR3 DNA sequence: TGTGCCAGCAGCCCCTTGTATGCCACGGTCTTCTACGAGCAGTACCTC.

This clonotype has a count of ten or more. The V call is TRBV4-3, the J call TRBJ2-2; D not certain. Germline V gives CDR1 LGHNA, CDR2 YSLEER. The CDR3 spans 16 residues. Trimming pared 3 bases from V and 6 bases from J, leaving 17 bases between. DNA for the CDR3: TGCGCCAGCAGCCACGGGCAGGCTGCTGTGGCCGGGGAGCTGTTTTTT. Protein product: CASSHGQAAVAGELFF.

This clonotype appeared many times. The gene calls are TRBV3-1 and TRBJ2-2, with D tentatively TRBD1 (6 bases). Germline CDR1 and CDR2: LGHDT and YNNKEL (reference sequence). The CDR3 consists of 16 residues. V lost 0 bases and J lost 4, with 12 bases in between. Written as DNA, the CDR3 is TGTGCCAGCAGCCAAGAAGACAGGAAATTCACCGGGGAGCTGTTTTTT. Translating gives CASSQEDRKFTGELFF. Full variable domain (remainder filled in from reference TRBV3-1 and TRBJ2-2): DTAVSQTPKYLVTQMGNDKSIKCEQNLGHDTMYWYKQDSKKFLKIMFSYNNKELIINETVPNRFSPKSPDKAHLNLHINSLELGDSAVYFCASSQEDRKFTGELFFGEGSRLTVL.